This record concerns one T cell receptor beta chain sequence. The source of the sample is a study of control samples from healthy donors and cancer patients. Looked up from germline, CDR1 is LGHDT and CDR2 is YNNKEL (reference sequence). V gave up 3 bases and J gave up 0 bases, with 9 bases separating them. The CDR3 spans 15 residues. The assay was immunoSEQ multiplex PCR, and TCRdb's table has in-frame clones only and misses some. The data hold tens of thousands of clones, with about 94% observed a single time. What was sequenced was blood. The chain combines TRBV3-1 (or the pseudogene TRBV3-2) with TRBJ2-1; possible D gene TRBD2, 5 bases. The sequence was obtained from a man aged 60 to 69 in good health. The DNA of the CDR3 is TGTGCCAGCAGCCAGAGAGCGGACTCCTACAATGAGCAGTTCTTC. Translation gives CASSQRADSYNEQFF.